The 24 T cell receptor beta chains in this list originate from one sample, sequenced in a study of T-cell memory formation after mild COVID-19. A single record per CDR3 protein comes from TCRdb applying MiXCR to the 5' RACE reads. The sample shows approximately 560,000 distinct CDR3 sequences, around a sixth of them seen only once. What was sequenced was PBMCs or a T cell subset sorted from them (not recorded which). These receptors all come from an adult woman who had mild COVID-19 (a few samples of this study predate the infection). Cell type and time point are not known.

The chain uses TRBV12-3 or TRBV12-4 and TRBJ1-2, with 11 bases aligning to TRBD1. The CDR3 is made up of 15 amino acids. The V gene end was trimmed by 5 bases and the J gene end by 6 bases; junction bases not matched to a gene: 8. CDR3 region: CASSVPGTGGHGYTF. The CDR3 DNA sequence: TGTGCCAGCAGTGTCCCCGGGACAGGGGGTCATGGCTACACCTTC.

This clonotype has ten or more counts. This chain links TRBV7-8 with TRBJ1-1, with TRBD1 identical over 9 bases. J was trimmed by 0 bases and V by 5 bases; bases with no gene match: 7. Germline-derived CDR1 and CDR2 are SGHVS and FQNEAQ. The CDR3 extends over 16 amino acids. The CDR3 region is CASSLGTGSLNTEAFF. The DNA for the CDR3 is TGTGCCAGCAGCCTAGGGACAGGGTCGTTGAACACTGAAGCTTTCTTT.

The chain has TRBV20-1 and TRBJ2-2; no clear D gene. The V end lost 3 bases, the J end lost 2 bases, and 7 bases lay between the germline ends. Germline V gives CDR1 DFQATT, CDR2 SNEGSKA (reference sequence). The CDR3 contains 13 residues. The CDR3 loop is CSASKDNTGELFF. DNA of the CDR3: TGCAGTGCTAGTAAAGATAACACCGGGGAGCTGTTTTTT.

This clonotype was detected only once. V gene TRBV4-1 combines with J gene TRBJ2-7; tentative D call: TRBD2 (5 bases). The germline gives CDR1 MGHRA, CDR2 YSYEKL. The CDR3 length is 13 residues. V shed 1 base and J shed 5 bases, with 9 bases lying between them. The CDR3 is CASSQVPGDEQYF. The CDR3 DNA reads TGCGCCAGCAGCCAAGTTCCCGGGGACGAGCAGTACTTC.

This clonotype came up a few times. The chain couples TRBV5-6 to TRBJ2-6; the D is unclear. The CDR3 is 17 residues long. CDR1 and CDR2 from the germline V gene are SGHDT and YYEEEE. V was shortened by 0 bases and J by 4 bases, with 14 bases between the two germline ends. CDR3 residues: CASSLVDAIAGANVLTF. The CDR3 DNA follows: TGTGCCAGCAGCTTGGTTGACGCCATAGCCGGGGCCAACGTCCTGACTTTC.

There are a few counts of this clonotype. The chain has TRBV7-3 and TRBJ1-2, with D perhaps TRBD1 (6 bases). The ends were cut back, 8 bases at V and 4 bases at J, with 20 bases in the middle. The CDR3 covers 15 residues. Germline CDR1 and CDR2: SGHTA and FQGTGA. CDR3: CASPRKGDQVYGYTF. The CDR3 nucleotides read TGTGCCAGCCCTCGCAAGGGGGACCAAGTCTATGGCTACACCTTC.

This clonotype was seen more than once but under ten times. V and J are TRBV11-2 and TRBJ1-5; unclear D gene. Germline lookup yields CDR1 SGHAT and CDR2 FQNNGV. Trimming cost V 2 bases and J 3 bases, with 5 bases left between them. The CDR3 extends over 13 amino acids. CDR3: CASSLHLNQPQHF. The CDR3 DNA sequence: TGTGCCAGCAGCTTACACCTCAATCAGCCCCAGCATTTT.

This chain connects TRBV11-3 to TRBJ2-1; tentatively, D is TRBD2 (5 bases). CDR1 and CDR2 from the germline V gene are SGHNT and YENEEA. This CDR3 is 17 amino acids long. The V end was cut by 5 bases, the J end by 2 bases, with 19 bases between. The CDR3 bases are TGTGCCAGCAGCCCGTTCTTTGAGGGCCCCGCCTACAATGAGCAGTTCTTC. As protein: CASSPFFEGPAYNEQFF.

The chain joins TRBV9 to TRBJ2-2, with D possibly being TRBD2 (6 bases). Trimming cost V 0 bases and J 5 bases, with 14 bases left between them. CDR1 is SGDLS, CDR2 YYNGEE, per germline. The CDR3 covers 16 residues. The CDR3 region is CASSVESRGWTGELFF. The CDR3 DNA sequence: TGTGCCAGCAGCGTAGAATCCCGGGGGTGGACCGGGGAGCTGTTTTTT.

In its sample, this clonotype was seen a few times. The chain uses TRBV23-1 and TRBJ2-5; 9 nucleotides align to TRBD2. TRBV23-1 is classed as an ORF, of uncertain function. The CDR3 has 15 residues. After removal of 8 bases from V and 7 bases from J, the junction contained 14 bases not matched to a gene. The CDR3 DNA reads as TGCGCCAGCCCCCCGAAGCGGGAGGTCTCATGGACCCAGTACTTC. Its protein product is CASPPKREVSWTQYF.

This clonotype was counted a few times. The chain carries TRBV3-1 and TRBJ2-3, with 8 positions matching TRBD2. The CDR3 spans 17 residues. The germline V gene has CDR1 LGHDT and CDR2 YNNKEL (reference sequence). J was trimmed by 2 bases and V by 2 bases; bases with no gene match: 9. CDR3: CASSQIWTSRNTDTQYF. The CDR3 nucleotides read TGTGCCAGCAGCCAAATATGGACTAGCAGAAACACAGATACGCAGTATTTT.

V usage is TRBV29-1 and J usage is TRBJ2-1, with D perhaps matching TRBD2 (6 bases). Trimming removed 0 bases at V and 3 bases at J, with 12 bases between. This CDR3 has 15 amino acids. The germline V gene encodes CDR1 SQVTM and CDR2 ANQGSEA. In DNA, the CDR3 is TGCAGCGTTGAAGAAAGGGGACTTCGCTACAATGAGCAGTTCTTC. It codes for CSVEERGLRYNEQFF.

Ten or more counts support this clonotype. The chain uses TRBV5-4 and TRBJ2-1; weak D call: TRBD2 (6 bases). CDR1 SGHNT and CDR2 YYREEE come from the germline V gene (reference sequence). Trimming shortened V by 4 bases and J by 5 bases, and 13 bases separated the two germline ends. The CDR3 is made up of 14 amino acids. The CDR3: CASSRGGPDNEQFF. The CDR3 bases are TGTGCCAGCAGCCGGGGAGGCCCGGACAATGAGCAGTTCTTC. Drawing the rest from reference TRBV5-4 and TRBJ2-1, the complete variable domain is ETGVTQSPTHLIKTRGQQVTLRCSSQSGHNTVSWYQQALGQGPQFIFQYYREEENGRGNFPPRFSGLQFPNYSSELNVNALELDDSALYLCASSRGGPDNEQFFGPGTRLTVL.

This clonotype was seen only a few times. V and J are TRBV5-4 and TRBJ1-1, with D hard to call. Germline values: CDR1 SGHNT, CDR2 YYREEE (reference sequence). V lost 0 bases to trimming and J lost 8 bases, with 14 bases between them. The CDR3 sequence is 14 residues long. CDR3 residues: CASSLAGTVWEAFF. DNA of the CDR3: TGTGCCAGCAGCTTGGCCGGAACAGTTTGGGAAGCTTTCTTT. Combining the CDR3 with reference TRBV5-4 and TRBJ1-1 gives the whole variable domain ETGVTQSPTHLIKTRGQQVTLRCSSQSGHNTVSWYQQALGQGPQFIFQYYREEENGRGNFPPRFSGLQFPNYSSELNVNALELDDSALYLCASSLAGTVWEAFFGQGTRLTVV.

Only a few counts were recorded for this clonotype. The chain employs TRBV7-9 and TRBJ2-7, with D possibly being TRBD1 or TRBD2 (5 bases each). Per germline, CDR1 SEHNR and CDR2 FQNEAQ (reference sequence). The V gene lost 5 bases and the J gene lost 2 bases, with 16 bases spanning the gap. The CDR3 runs 15 residues. For the CDR3, the DNA is TGTGCCAGCAGCGCCCGGGACGGTGGCCCCTACGAGCAGTACTTC. This translates into CASSARDGGPYEQYF.

This clonotype was recorded at least ten times. The rearrangement links TRBV5-1 to TRBJ2-2; 11 positions agree with TRBD2. The germline CDR1 and CDR2 sequences are SGHRS and YFSETQ. The CDR3 runs to 16 residues. V shed 0 bases and J 4 bases; nucleotides not matched to a gene: 2. CDR3 in DNA: TGCGCCAGCAGCTTGGGACTAGCGGGACCCACCGGGGAGCTGTTTTTT. It yields the protein CASSLGLAGPTGELFF.

This clonotype was counted between two and nine times. The chain uses TRBV27 and TRBJ1-2; D ambiguous. The V end lost 5 bases, the J end lost 13 bases, and 20 bases lay between the germline ends. Germline CDR1 is MNHEY and CDR2 is SMNVEV (reference sequence). This CDR3 region has 13 residues. The chain's CDR3 is CASSPSVGGPGTF. The CDR3 DNA follows: TGTGCCAGCAGTCCCTCGGTAGGAGGTCCGGGCACCTTC.

The chain links TRBV18 to TRBJ2-1, with 7 bases that match TRBD1. CDR1 and CDR2 (germline): KGHSH, LQKENI. The CDR3 runs 16 residues. With V trimmed by 6 bases and J by 2 bases, 10 bases remained unmatched. CDR3 in amino acids: CASSRSATGAYNEQFF. The DNA for the CDR3 is TGTGCCAGCTCCCGGAGCGCTACAGGGGCCTACAATGAGCAGTTCTTC.

The chain carries TRBV7-9 and TRBJ2-3; 7 bases match TRBD1. Germline-derived CDR1 and CDR2 are SEHNR and FQNEAQ (reference sequence). This CDR3 is 18 amino acids long. J was trimmed by 0 bases and V by 2 bases; bases with no gene match: 11. CDR3 sequence (DNA): TGTGCCAGCAGCTTACAAAGGGACAGCTTAGATAGCACAGATACGCAGTATTTT. Translated: CASSLQRDSLDSTDTQYF.

The chain combines TRBV7-2 with TRBJ2-7; D unresolved. Germline-derived CDR1 and CDR2 are SGHTA and FQGNSA. V was cut by 4 bases and J by 4 bases, with 8 bases left in between. The CDR3 totals 12 residues. The CDR3 sequence: CASSSTNYEQYF. As DNA, the CDR3 is TGTGCCAGCAGCTCGACCAATTACGAGCAGTACTTC. Based on the CDR3 plus reference TRBV7-2 and TRBJ2-7, the full variable domain is GAGVSQSPSNKVTEKGKDVELRCDPISGHTALYWYRQSLGQGLEFLIYFQGNSAPDKSGLPSDRFSAERTGGSVSTLTIQRTQQEDSAVYLCASSSTNYEQYFGPGTRLTVT.

In its sample, this clonotype was seen a few times. The DNA of the CDR3 is TGTGCCAGCAGCTCGGGACGGGACAGTGAAGCTTTCTTT. Amino acid sequence: CASSSGRDSEAFF. The rearrangement links TRBV11-2 to TRBJ1-1; TRBD1 matches 7 bases. Trimming at V came to 4 bases and at J to 7 bases, leaving 6 bases not matched to a gene. Germline CDR1 and CDR2: SGHAT and FQNNGV. This CDR3 is 13 amino acids long.

This clonotype was counted a single time. The chain combines TRBV20-1 with TRBJ2-7, with D hard to call. The CDR3 is made up of 14 amino acids. The germline V gene has CDR1 DFQATT and CDR2 SNEGSKA (reference sequence). With 6 bases removed from V and 0 bases from J, the gap between germline ends came to 15 bases. The CDR3 DNA reads TGCAGTGCAAGGCGTGGGAAGAGCTCCTACGAGCAGTACTTC. It is translated as CSARRGKSSYEQYF.

The chain joins TRBV18 to TRBJ1-1; 10 nucleotides align to TRBD1. Germline values: CDR1 KGHSH, CDR2 LQKENI. With V trimmed by 3 bases and J by 2 bases, 9 bases remained unmatched. The CDR3 is 17 residues long. Here the CDR3 reads CASSPPGQGISNTEAFF. In DNA form, the CDR3 reads TGTGCCAGCTCACCTCCGGGACAGGGGATAAGTAACACTGAAGCTTTCTTT.

The rearrangement joins TRBV4-2 to TRBJ2-1; 11 bases agree with TRBD2. Germline V lookup: CDR1 LGHNA, CDR2 YNFKEQ. Trimming at V came to 0 bases and at J to 4 bases, leaving 5 bases not matched to a gene. The CDR3 spans 17 residues. Here the CDR3 DNA reads TGTGCCAGCAGCCAAGATCCAGCTAGCGGGGGGTACAATGAGCAGTTCTTC. This translates into CASSQDPASGGYNEQFF.